This TCR beta chain derives from a study of blood T cell repertoires in COVID-19. Overall study: COVID-19 samples, acute and convalescent, were from the United States, Italy and Spain. PBMCs, B-cell-depleted T cells, or T cells were the source of the cDNA or gDNA that made up the material.

Method: immunoSEQ multiplex PCR; TCRdb's copy keeps in-frame clones and lacks some. This table has about 490,000 clones, 80% to 90% appearing once. The ends lost 0 bases at V and 5 bases at J; junction bases unmatched: 4. There are 14 residues in the CDR3. Germline V gene data show CDR1 as SGHRS and CDR2 as YFSETQ. The clonotype was recovered from a human donor in a cohort sampled during active COVID-19. The V gene is TRBV5-1, the J gene TRBJ2-5; 7 positions agree with TRBD1. Sequenced material: peripheral blood. CDR3 nucleotide sequence: TGCGCCAGCAGCTTGGAGGGACAGAAGGAGACCCAGTACTTC. Protein: CASSLEGQKETQYF.